The T cell receptor beta chain under discussion was sequenced for a study of PD-1 blockade in mismatch repair-deficient tumors. TCRdb's copy holds only in-frame clones and misses some; the assay was immunoSEQ multiplex PCR. The table lists tens of thousands of clones, more than 70% of them singletons. Mismatch repair deficiency was confirmed in all patients, by PCR or immunohistochemistry. Three pembrolizumab responders had their TCRs sequenced. This CDR3 region has 14 residues. The germline CDR1 and CDR2 sequences are MRHNA and SNTAGT. V dropped 0 bases and J dropped 8 bases, with 11 bases sitting between them.

The gene calls are TRBV6-4 and TRBJ2-1, with D tentatively TRBD2 (6 bases). The source is an adult with mismatch repair-deficient cancer. The sample here was peripheral blood, taken 52 weeks after starting pembrolizumab. CDR3 nucleotides: TGTGCCAGCAGTGACTCCCACTCGGGGGATGAGCAGTTCTTC. Amino acids: CASSDSHSGDEQFF.